This TCR beta chain appears in the sequencing data of a study of identical twins. TCRdb used MiXCR to reprocess the 5' RACE reads, holding one entry per CDR3 protein. The repertoire holds hundreds of thousands of distinct CDR3 sequences, with around an eighth as singletons. This clonotype was seen more than once but under ten times. Its antigen remains unidentified. General observations from the study: Sharing of beta out-of-frame sequences by twins showed a weaker excess. Within cord blood, abundant beta clonotypes carried fewer insertions, but memory repertoires showed no such trend. Excess low generation probability was seen in twin-shared out-of-frame alpha sequences.

A further study also used this sample, focusing on yellow fever vaccine responses in identical twins.

Sequences were obtained from CD8+ T cells sorted from blood. This TCR was recovered from a young woman in good health.

For the CDR3, the DNA is TGCGCCAGCGGAGCGTACCAACAGGGCTCCTACAATGAGCAGTTCTTC. Its translation: CASGAYQQGSYNEQFF. The rearrangement links TRBV4-1 to TRBJ2-1, with D tentatively TRBD1 (6 bases). The CDR3 runs 16 residues. V was cut by 8 bases and J by 0 bases, with 17 bases left in between. Germline values: CDR1 MGHRA, CDR2 YSYEKL.